Listed below are T cell receptor beta chains from one sample, sequenced in a study of cytomegalovirus exposure and HLA in healthy donors. Generated by immunoSEQ multiplex PCR, the TCRdb table keeps only in-frame clones and is missing some. This table has 200,000 or so clones, about 90% appearing once. The sample comprised PBMCs. Every receptor here comes from a young man in good health and CMV-seronegative. Both conserved end residues are part of each CDR3. The D gene is left open where the match is weak. Rows give clone size only sometimes, using once, few, many, or a class for an expanded clone.

clone size | D gene | J gene | V gene | CDR3 DNA | CDR3 protein
few | NA | TRBJ2-7 | TRBV5-1 | TGCGCCAGCACCTTGGGGTCGGCGGCCTACGAGCAGTACTTC | CASTLGSAAYEQYF
NA | NA | TRBJ1-2 | TRBV10-1 | TGCGCCATCGTAGGACACCTAGGGTATGGCTACACCTTC | CAIVGHLGYGYTF
NA | NA | TRBJ1-1 | TRBV7-8 | TGTGCCAGCAGCTTAGTGCAGGGGCTGGGTGAAGCTTTCTTT | CASSLVQGLGEAFF
few | NA | TRBJ1-2 | TRBV2 | TGTGCCAGCAAGGAGGGTCATGGCTACACCTTC | CASKEGHGYTF
NA | TRBD1 | TRBJ1-2 | TRBV7-9 | TGTGCCAGCAGCCAACTACAGGGGTCGAACTATGGCTACACCTTC | CASSQLQGSNYGYTF
NA | TRBD1 | TRBJ2-7 | TRBV4-1 | TGCGCCAGCAGCCAAGCACAACAGGGGGCCTACGAGCAGTACTTC | CASSQAQQGAYEQYF
few | TRBD2 | TRBJ2-3 | TRBV5-4 | TGTGCCAGCAGCTTCAGCCTAGCGGGGGCAGATACGCAGTATTTT | CASSFSLAGADTQYF
NA | NA | TRBJ1-3 | TRBV7-9 | TGTGCCAGCAGCCCCGGGAGGTTCGGAAACACCATATATTTT | CASSPGRFGNTIYF
NA | NA | TRBJ1-2 | TRBV20-1 | TGCAGTGCCCAACTAAGCTATGGCTACACCTTC | CSAQLSYGYTF
NA | NA | TRBJ2-7 | TRBV5-8 | TGTGCCAGCGAGGGGGGGGCGAGAGCCTACGAGCAGTACTTC | CASEGGARAYEQYF